This paragraph reports one T cell receptor beta chain. The source of the sample is a study of blood T cell repertoires in COVID-19. Study details: The origin of the acute and convalescent COVID-19 samples was the United States, Italy and Spain. T cells, B-cell-depleted T cells, or PBMCs provided the cDNA or gDNA that served as material.

Original methodology: Reference gene primer amplification gave estimated nucleated cell counts. The protocol was immunoSEQ multiplex PCR, while the TCRdb copy is restricted to in-frame clones and leaves out a portion. V and J calls and clone size follow that table, whereas D and trimming were derived from the DNA. The table includes about 410,000 clones, about nine tenths detected once. V dropped 7 bases and J dropped 0 bases, with 12 bases sitting between them. This CDR3 spans 14 amino acids. From germline, CDR1 is MNHEY and CDR2 SVGAGI. The source of this sequence is a woman aged 25-40 years with active or convalescent COVID-19. The sequenced sample consisted of peripheral blood. The gene calls are TRBV6-5 and TRBJ1-2; D ambiguous. CDR3 sequence reads: CASTTFESNYGYTF. CDR3 bases: TGTGCCAGCACCACCTTCGAGTCTAACTATGGCTACACCTTC.